This T cell receptor beta chain is drawn from a study of T-cell reconstitution after alpha-beta-depleted transplantation in children. V lost 6 bases and J 1 base, leaving 13 bases between the germline ends. This CDR3 spans 15 amino acids. During its preparation, the TCRbeta library received unique molecular identifiers. Each CDR3 protein gets one entry after TCRdb re-called the PCR reads with MiXCR. The data show 640,000 or so distinct CDR3 sequences, with 15% to 20% seen just once and approximately 1% held by the top ten. The sequence was obtained from a human donor who donated a stem cell graft to a child with acute myeloid leukemia. The chain combines TRBV12-3 or TRBV12-4 with TRBJ1-5; no clear D. The sample consisted of PBMCs from the stem cell graft donor, taken from the stem cell graft. In DNA form, the CDR3 reads TGTGCCAGCAGCCCCCCAGGAACAAGCAATCAGCCCCAGCATTTT. Amino acid sequence: CASSPPGTSNQPQHF.